These 7 T cell receptor beta chains share one sample of origin, sequenced in a study of Ad26.COV2.S vaccination and SARS-CoV-2 variants. Treatment reported: roughly 19 received Ad26.COV2.S at low or high dose, single or two shots; about 5 received placebo; per-sample allocation not given. On day 63 after the first injection, vaccine and placebo recipients gave samples. Clones were sequenced by immunoSEQ multiplex PCR, and TCRdb holds only the in-frame ones, with some missing. The table shows 350,000 to 450,000 clones, with approximately 83% occurring only once. The source material was peripheral blood, sampled in a trial of Ad26.COV2.S vaccine versus placebo. These receptors came from a person aged 18-60 years who received the Ad26.COV2.S COVID-19 vaccine or a placebo.

The chain uses TRBV18 and TRBJ2-7, with D perhaps TRBD1 (6 bases). Looked up from germline, CDR1 is KGHSH and CDR2 is LQKENI. There are 13 residues in the CDR3. Trimming shortened V by 1 base and J by 6 bases, and 10 bases separated the two germline ends. The CDR3: CASSPLPRGEQYF. In nucleotides, the CDR3 is TGTGCCAGCTCACCACTCCCCAGGGGCGAGCAGTACTTC.

The chain employs TRBV7-3 and TRBJ1-1; D is possibly TRBD1 (6 bases). CDR1 is SGHTA, CDR2 FQGTGA, per germline. This CDR3 region has 15 residues. The V end was cut by 1 base, the J end by 6 bases, with 15 bases between. CDR3 amino acids: CASSLMGRGASEAFF. CDR3 DNA sequence: TGTGCCAGCAGCTTAATGGGCAGGGGTGCTTCTGAAGCTTTCTTT.

J is TRBJ2-2 and V is TRBV6-4, with no clear D. This CDR3 contains 9 residues. From germline, CDR1 is MRHNA and CDR2 SNTAGT. The CDR3 DNA reads TGTCCGCTGGGGGGGGAGCTGTTTTTT. Its translation: CPLGGELFF.

The rearrangement joins TRBV6-5 to TRBJ2-3; tentative D call: TRBD2 (6 bases). The CDR3 contains 14 residues. Trimming left V 2 bases short and J 5 bases short, with 11 bases between. Germline V gene sequence: CDR1 MNHEY, CDR2 SVGAGI. The CDR3 DNA reads as TGTGCCAGCAGTTACGGAGGGGTGAAAGATACGCAGTATTTT. Encoded protein: CASSYGGVKDTQYF.

This clone was picked up one time. The CDR3 DNA reads as TGTGCCAGCTCACCCCCGGGGGCCCATAATGAAAAACTGTTTTTT. It codes for CASSPPGAHNEKLFF. V usage is TRBV18 and J usage is TRBJ1-4; weak D call: TRBD1 (6 bases). The CDR3 runs to 15 residues. Deletions cut 3 bases from V and 4 bases from J, with 12 bases between. Germline V gene sequence: CDR1 KGHSH, CDR2 LQKENI. Variable domain in full (rest from reference TRBV18 and TRBJ1-4): NAGVMQNPRHLVRRRGQEARLRCSPMKGHSHVYWYRQLPEEGLKFMVYLQKENIIDESGMPKERFSAEFPKEGPSILRIQQVVRGDSAAYFCASSPPGAHNEKLFFGSGTQLSVL.

V usage is TRBV19 and J usage is TRBJ1-2; perhaps TRBD1 as D (5 bases). Germline values: CDR1 LNHDA, CDR2 SQIVND (reference sequence). Trimming stripped 6 bases from V and 1 base from J, with 21 bases between. CDR3 length equals 17 residues. CDR3 bases: TGTGCCAGTAGCCCGGGGGGGAGTCTTCAGATTAACTATGGCTACACCTTC. This gives the protein CASSPGGSLQINYGYTF.

The CDR3 loop is CASGLVQDGRALTDTQYF. The CDR3 nucleotides are TGTGCTAGTGGTTTGGTACAGGACGGGAGGGCCCTTACAGATACGCAGTATTTT. The V and J genes are TRBV12-5 and TRBJ2-3; 8 nucleotides line up with TRBD2. CDR1 and CDR2 (germline): LGHNT, FRNRAP. The trim removed 0 bases at V and 3 bases at J, leaving 11 bases unmatched. The CDR3 consists of 18 residues. Variable domain in full (rest from reference TRBV12-5 and TRBJ2-3): DARVTQTPRHKVTEMGQEVTMRCQPILGHNTVFWYRQTMMQGLELLAYFRNRAPLDDSGMPKDRFSAEMPDATLATLKIQPSEPRDSAVYFCASGLVQDGRALTDTQYFGPGTRLTVL.